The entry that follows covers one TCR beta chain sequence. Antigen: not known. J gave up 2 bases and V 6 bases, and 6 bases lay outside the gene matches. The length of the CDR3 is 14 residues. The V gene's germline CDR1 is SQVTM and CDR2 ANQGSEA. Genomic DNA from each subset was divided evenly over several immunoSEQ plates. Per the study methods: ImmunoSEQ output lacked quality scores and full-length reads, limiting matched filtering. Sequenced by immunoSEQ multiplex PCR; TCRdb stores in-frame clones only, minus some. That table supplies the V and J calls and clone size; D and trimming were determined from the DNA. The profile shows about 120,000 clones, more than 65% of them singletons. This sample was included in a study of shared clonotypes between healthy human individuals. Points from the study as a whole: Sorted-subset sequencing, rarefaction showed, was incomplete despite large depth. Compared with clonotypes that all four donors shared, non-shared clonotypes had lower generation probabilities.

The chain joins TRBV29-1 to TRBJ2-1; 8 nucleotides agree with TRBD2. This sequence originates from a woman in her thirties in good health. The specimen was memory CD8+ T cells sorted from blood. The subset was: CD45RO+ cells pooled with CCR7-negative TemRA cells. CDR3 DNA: TGCAGCGTCTTAGCGGGGCCTACCTACAATGAGCAGTTCTTC. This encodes CSVLAGPTYNEQFF.